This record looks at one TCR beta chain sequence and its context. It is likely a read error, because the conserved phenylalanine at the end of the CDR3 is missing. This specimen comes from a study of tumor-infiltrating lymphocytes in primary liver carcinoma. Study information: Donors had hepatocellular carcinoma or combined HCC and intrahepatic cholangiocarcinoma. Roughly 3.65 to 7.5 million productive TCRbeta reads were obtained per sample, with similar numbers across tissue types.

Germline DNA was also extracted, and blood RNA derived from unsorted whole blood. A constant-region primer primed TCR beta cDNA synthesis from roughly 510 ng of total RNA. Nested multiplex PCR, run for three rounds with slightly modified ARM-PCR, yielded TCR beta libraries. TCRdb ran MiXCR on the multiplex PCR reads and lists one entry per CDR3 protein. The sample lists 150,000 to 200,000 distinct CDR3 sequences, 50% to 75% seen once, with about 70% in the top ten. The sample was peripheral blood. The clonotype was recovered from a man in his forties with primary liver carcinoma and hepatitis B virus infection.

The CDR3 here is CASSPRDRTYEQYL. DNA of the CDR3: TGTGCCAGCAGCCCCCGGGACAGAACCTACGAGCAGTACCTC. J is TRBJ2-7 and V is TRBV12-3 or TRBV12-4, with 7 bases matching TRBD1. V dropped 6 bases and J dropped 2; count of bases not matched to a gene: 7. The CDR3 contains 14 residues.